This entry features one T cell receptor (beta chain) sequence. Antigen specificity is unknown. This table comes from immunoSEQ multiplex PCR, and its TCRdb copy is limited to in-frame clones, with some not included. The sample contains approximately 26,000 clones, almost 80% of which appear only once. The data originate from a study of OX40 agonist ivuxolimab in advanced cancers. Study results and limitations: Among T cells, CD8+ cells averaged more expanded clones than CD4+ cells.

Patients who had autoimmune disease history or got systemic immunosuppression were left out. V dropped 5 bases and J dropped 5 bases, with 7 bases sitting between them. The CDR3 has 12 residues. Germline V gene data show CDR1 as LGHNA and CDR2 as YSLEER. The sample in question was CD4+ or CD8+ T cells sorted from blood, obtained in a trial of the OX40 agonist ivuxolimab. This chain joins TRBV4-3 and TRBJ2-1; D is unclear. The TCR originated in an adult with an advanced solid tumor such as melanoma, head and neck, liver or kidney cancer. The CDR3 sequence is CASSSWNNEQFF. The CDR3 nucleotides read TGCGCCAGCAGCTCTTGGAACAATGAGCAGTTCTTC.